The TCR beta chain described here comes from a study of cytomegalovirus exposure and HLA in healthy donors. Overall study: The study's early data release held about 85 million unique TCRs from HLA-typed donors.

Primers for the PCR totalled 60 Vbeta and 13 Jbeta. Repertoires were generated with immunoSEQ multiplex PCR, while TCRdb's copy carries only in-frame clones and drops some. The repertoire has about 120,000 clones, more than 75% of them found once; the top ten carry roughly 11%. Those who donated were healthy bone marrow donors. Each donor was nominally healthy when sampled (though unrecorded immune exposures were likely). This CDR3 comprises 11 residues. Germline values: CDR1 SGHRS, CDR2 YFSETQ. V was cut by 0 bases and J by 7 bases, with 4 bases left in between. This rearrangement joins TRBV5-1 to TRBJ1-1; D is uncertain. Sequencing input: PBMCs. The receptor comes from a man under 40 in good health and CMV-seropositive. The CDR3 region has the DNA TGCGCCAGCAGCTTGGGAGGTGAAGCTTTCTTT. This gives the protein CASSLGGEAFF.